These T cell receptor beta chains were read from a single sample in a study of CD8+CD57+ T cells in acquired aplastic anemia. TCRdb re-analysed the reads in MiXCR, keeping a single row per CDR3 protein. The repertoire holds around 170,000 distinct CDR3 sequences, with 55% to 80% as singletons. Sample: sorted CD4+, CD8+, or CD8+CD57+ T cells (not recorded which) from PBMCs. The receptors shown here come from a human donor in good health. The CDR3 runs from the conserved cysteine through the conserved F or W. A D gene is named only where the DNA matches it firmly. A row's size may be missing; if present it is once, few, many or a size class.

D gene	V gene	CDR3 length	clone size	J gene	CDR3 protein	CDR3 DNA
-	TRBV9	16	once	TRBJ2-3	CASSDPHSEWADTQYF	TGTGCCAGCAGCGACCCCCACAGCGAATGGGCAGATACGCAGTATTTT
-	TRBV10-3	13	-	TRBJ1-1	CAIRGDGWDEAFF	TGTGCCATCAGGGGGGACGGATGGGACGAAGCTTTCTTT
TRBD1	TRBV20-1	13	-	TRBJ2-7	CSARDGTGDEQYF	TGCAGTGCTAGAGATGGAACAGGGGACGAGCAGTACTTC
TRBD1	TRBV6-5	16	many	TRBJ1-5	CASSEDTTGRVQPQHF	TGTGCCAGCAGTGAGGATACGACAGGGCGCGTTCAGCCCCAGCATTTT
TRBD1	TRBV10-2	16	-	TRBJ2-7	CASSERIGTGSYEQYF	TGCGCCAGCAGTGAGCGAATCGGGACAGGCTCCTACGAGCAGTACTTC
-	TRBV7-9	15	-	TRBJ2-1	CASSFYGGNHNEQFF	TGTGCCAGCAGCTTTTACGGGGGAAACCACAATGAGCAGTTCTTC
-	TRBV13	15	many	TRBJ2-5	CASSLVGDLGETQYF	TGTGCCAGCAGCTTAGTTGGAGATCTGGGGGAGACCCAGTACTTC
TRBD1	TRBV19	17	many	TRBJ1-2	CASSMNGDRGSDYGYTF	TGTGCCAGTAGTATGAATGGGGACAGGGGATCTGACTATGGCTACACCTTC
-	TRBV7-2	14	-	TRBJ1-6	CASSLVGSNSPLHF	TGTGCCAGCAGCTTAGTAGGATCTAATTCACCCCTCCACTTT
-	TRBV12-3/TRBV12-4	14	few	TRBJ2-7	CASSLGDTDYEQYF	TGTGCCAGCAGTTTAGGTGACACCGACTACGAGCAGTACTTC
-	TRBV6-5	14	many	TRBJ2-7	CASSYFGESYEQYF	TGTGCCAGCAGTTACTTTGGTGAATCCTACGAGCAGTACTTC